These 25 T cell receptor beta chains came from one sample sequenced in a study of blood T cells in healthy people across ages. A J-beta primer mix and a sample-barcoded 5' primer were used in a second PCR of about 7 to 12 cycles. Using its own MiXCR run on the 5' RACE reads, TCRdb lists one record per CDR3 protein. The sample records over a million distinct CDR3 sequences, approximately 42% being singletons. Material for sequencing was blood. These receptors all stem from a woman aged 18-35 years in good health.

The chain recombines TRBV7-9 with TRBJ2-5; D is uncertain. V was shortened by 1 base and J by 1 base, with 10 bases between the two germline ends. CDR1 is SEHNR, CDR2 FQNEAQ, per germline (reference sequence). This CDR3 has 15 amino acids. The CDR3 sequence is CASSLGAAFQETQYF. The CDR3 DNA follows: TGTGCCAGCAGCTTAGGGGCAGCATTCCAAGAGACCCAGTACTTC.

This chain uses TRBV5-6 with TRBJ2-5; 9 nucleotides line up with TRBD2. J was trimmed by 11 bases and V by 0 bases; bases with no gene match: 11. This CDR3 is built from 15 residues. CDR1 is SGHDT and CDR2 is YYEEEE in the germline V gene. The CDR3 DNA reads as TGTGCCAGCAGCTTGGCCCTAGCGGGGATCGATGAGCAGTACTTC. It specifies CASSLALAGIDEQYF.

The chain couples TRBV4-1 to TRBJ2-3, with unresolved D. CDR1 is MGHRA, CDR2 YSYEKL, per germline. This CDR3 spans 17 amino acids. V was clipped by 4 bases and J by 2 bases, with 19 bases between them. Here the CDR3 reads CASSPRPAGAITDTQYF. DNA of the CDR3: TGCGCCAGCAGCCCCCGCCCAGCAGGCGCAATCACAGATACGCAGTATTTT.

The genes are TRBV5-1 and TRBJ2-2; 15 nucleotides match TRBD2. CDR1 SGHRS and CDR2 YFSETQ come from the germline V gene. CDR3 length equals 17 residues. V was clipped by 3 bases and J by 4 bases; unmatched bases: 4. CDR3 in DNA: TGCGCCAGCAGCTGGACTAGCGGGGGGGCGCGCACCGGGGAGCTGTTTTTT. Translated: CASSWTSGGARTGELFF. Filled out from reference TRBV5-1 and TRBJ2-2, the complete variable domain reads KAGVTQTPRYLIKTRGQQVTLSCSPISGHRSVSWYQQTPGQGLQFLFEYFSETQRNKGNFPGRFSGRQFSNSRSEMNVSTLELGDSALYLCASSWTSGGARTGELFFGEGSRLTVL.

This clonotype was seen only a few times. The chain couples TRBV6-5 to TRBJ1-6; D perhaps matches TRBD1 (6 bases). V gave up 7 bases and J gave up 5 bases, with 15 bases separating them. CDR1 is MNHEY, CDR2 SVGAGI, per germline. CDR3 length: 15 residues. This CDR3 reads CASTRDGQNNSPLHF. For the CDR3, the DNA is TGTGCCAGCACTAGGGACGGACAGAATAATTCACCCCTCCACTTT.

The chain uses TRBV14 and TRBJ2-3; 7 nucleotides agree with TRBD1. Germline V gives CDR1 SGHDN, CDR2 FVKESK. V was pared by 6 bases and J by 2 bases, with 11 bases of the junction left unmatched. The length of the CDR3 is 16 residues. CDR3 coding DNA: TGTGCCAGCAGACCCCAGGGGGACAGATACACAGATACGCAGTATTTT. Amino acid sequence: CASRPQGDRYTDTQYF.

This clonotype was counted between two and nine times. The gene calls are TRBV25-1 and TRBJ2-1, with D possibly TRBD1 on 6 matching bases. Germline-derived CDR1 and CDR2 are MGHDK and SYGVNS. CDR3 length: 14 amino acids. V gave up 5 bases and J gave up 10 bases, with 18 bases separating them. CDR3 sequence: CASSPASGGEEQFF. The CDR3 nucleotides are TGTGCCAGCAGTCCGGCTAGTGGGGGCGAAGAGCAGTTCTTC.

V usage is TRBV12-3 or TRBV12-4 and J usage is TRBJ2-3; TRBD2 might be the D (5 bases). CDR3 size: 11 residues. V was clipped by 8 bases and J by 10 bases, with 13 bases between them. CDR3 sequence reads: CASGPEGPQYF. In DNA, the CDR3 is TGTGCCAGCGGCCCTGAGGGCCCGCAGTATTTT.

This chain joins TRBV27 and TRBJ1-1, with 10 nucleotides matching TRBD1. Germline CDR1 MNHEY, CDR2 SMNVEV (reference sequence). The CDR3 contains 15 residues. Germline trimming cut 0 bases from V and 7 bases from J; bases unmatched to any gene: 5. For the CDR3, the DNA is TGTGCCAGCAGTTTATCCCGACAGGGGGCTGGTGAAGCTTTCTTT. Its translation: CASSLSRQGAGEAFF.

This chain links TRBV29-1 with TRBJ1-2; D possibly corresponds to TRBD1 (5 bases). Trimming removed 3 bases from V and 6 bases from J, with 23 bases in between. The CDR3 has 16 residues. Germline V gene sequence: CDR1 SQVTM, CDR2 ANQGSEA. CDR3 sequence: CSVDTGSEGLGDGYTF. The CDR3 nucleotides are TGCAGCGTTGATACGGGGAGTGAGGGGTTAGGAGATGGCTACACCTTC.

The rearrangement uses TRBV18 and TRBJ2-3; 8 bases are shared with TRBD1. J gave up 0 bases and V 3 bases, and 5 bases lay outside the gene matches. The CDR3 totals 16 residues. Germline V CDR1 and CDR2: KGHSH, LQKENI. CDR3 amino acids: CASSPARQGSTDTQYF. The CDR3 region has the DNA TGTGCCAGCTCACCCGCTAGACAGGGGAGCACAGATACGCAGTATTTT.

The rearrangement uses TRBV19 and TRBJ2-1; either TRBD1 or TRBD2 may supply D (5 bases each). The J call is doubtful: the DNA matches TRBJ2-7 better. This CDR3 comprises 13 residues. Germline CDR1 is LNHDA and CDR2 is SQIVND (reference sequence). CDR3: CASSIRGGNEQYF. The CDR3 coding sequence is TGTGCCAGTAGTATTCGGGGCGGTAACGAGCAGTACTTC.

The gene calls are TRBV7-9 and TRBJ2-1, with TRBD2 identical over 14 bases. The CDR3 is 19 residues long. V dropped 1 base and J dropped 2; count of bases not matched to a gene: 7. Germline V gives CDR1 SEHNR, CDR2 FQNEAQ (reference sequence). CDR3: CASSLVGTSGGPTYNEQFF. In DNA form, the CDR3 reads TGTGCCAGCAGCTTAGTTGGGACTAGCGGGGGCCCTACCTACAATGAGCAGTTCTTC.

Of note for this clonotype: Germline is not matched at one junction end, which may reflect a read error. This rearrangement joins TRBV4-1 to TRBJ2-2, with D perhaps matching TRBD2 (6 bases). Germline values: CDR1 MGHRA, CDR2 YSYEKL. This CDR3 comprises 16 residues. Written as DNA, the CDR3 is TGCGCCGGCAGCCAAGACAGAACTAGCTTAGCCGGGGAGCTGTTTTTT. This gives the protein CAGSQDRTSLAGELFF.

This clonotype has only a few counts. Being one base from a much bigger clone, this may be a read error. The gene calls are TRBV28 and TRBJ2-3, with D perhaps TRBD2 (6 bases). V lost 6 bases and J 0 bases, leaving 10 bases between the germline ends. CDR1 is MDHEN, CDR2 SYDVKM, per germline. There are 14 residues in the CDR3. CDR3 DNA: TGTGCCAGCAGACCCGGGACTAGCACAGATACGCAGTATTTT. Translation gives CASRPGTSTDTQYF.

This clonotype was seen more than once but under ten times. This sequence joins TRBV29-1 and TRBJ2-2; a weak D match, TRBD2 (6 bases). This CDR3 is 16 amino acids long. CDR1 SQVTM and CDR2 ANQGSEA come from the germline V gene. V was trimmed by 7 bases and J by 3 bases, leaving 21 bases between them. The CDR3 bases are TGCAGCGCAGCGGGTCGGCCCCCCGCGGACACCGGGGAGCTGTTTTTT. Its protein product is CSAAGRPPADTGELFF.

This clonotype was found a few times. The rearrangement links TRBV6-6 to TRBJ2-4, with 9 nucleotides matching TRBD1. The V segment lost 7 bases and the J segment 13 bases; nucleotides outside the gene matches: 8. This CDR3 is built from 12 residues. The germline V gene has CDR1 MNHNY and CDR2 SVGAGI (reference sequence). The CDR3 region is CASTTGGMEQYF. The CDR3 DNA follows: TGTGCCAGCACGACAGGGGGTATGGAGCAGTACTTC.

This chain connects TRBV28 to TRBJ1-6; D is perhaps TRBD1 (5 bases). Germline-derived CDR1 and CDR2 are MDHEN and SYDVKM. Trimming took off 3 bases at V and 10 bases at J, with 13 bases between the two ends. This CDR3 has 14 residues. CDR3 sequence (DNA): TGTGCCAGCAGTTTCCCAGGGCGTAGCTCACCCCTCCACTTT. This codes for CASSFPGRSSPLHF.

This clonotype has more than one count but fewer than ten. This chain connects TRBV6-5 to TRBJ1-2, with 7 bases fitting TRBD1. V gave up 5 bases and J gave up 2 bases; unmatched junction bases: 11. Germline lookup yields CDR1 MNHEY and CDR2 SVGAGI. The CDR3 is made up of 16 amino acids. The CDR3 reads CASSRNRQGGNYGYTF. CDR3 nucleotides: TGTGCCAGCAGTAGAAATCGACAGGGTGGGAACTATGGCTACACCTTC.

CDR3 sequence (DNA): TGTGCCAGCAGCGTAGCTCGGTCCCCCAACAACTACAATGAGCAGTACTTC. It encodes CASSVARSPNNYNEQYF. The chain combines TRBV9 with TRBJ2-1; D remains unclear. The closer fit of TRBJ2-7 to the DNA end suggests the J call may be wrong. The CDR3 has 17 amino acids. Germline CDR1 and CDR2: SGDLS and YYNGEE.

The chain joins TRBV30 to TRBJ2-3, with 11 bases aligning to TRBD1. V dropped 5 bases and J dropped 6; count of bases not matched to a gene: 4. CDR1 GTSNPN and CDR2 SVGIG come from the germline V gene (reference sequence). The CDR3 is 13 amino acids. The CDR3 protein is CAWAGQGADTQYF. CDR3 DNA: TGTGCCTGGGCAGGACAGGGGGCCGATACGCAGTATTTT.

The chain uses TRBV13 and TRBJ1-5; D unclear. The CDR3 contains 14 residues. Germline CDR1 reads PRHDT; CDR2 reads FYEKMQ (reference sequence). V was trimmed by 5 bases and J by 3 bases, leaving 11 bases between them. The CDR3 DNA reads TGTGCCAGCAGCCAACAGTTCTCCAATCAGCCCCAGCATTTT. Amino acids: CASSQQFSNQPQHF.

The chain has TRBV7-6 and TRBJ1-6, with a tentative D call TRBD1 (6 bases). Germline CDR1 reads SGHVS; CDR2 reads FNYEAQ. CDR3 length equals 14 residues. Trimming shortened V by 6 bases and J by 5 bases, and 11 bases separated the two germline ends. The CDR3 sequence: CASRAGANNSPLHF. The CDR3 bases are TGTGCCAGCAGGGCAGGGGCCAATAATTCACCCCTCCACTTT.

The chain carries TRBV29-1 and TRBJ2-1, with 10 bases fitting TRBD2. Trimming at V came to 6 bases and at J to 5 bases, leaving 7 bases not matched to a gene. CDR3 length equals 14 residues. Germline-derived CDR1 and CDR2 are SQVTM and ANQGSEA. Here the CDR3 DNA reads TGCAGCGTCTGGCTAGCGGGAGTGAACAATGAGCAGTTCTTC. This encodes CSVWLAGVNNEQFF.

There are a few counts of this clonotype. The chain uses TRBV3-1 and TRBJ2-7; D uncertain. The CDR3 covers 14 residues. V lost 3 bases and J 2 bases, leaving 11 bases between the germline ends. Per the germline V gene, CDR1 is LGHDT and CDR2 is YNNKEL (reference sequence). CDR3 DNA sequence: TGTGCCAGCAGCCACGATCGGAGCGCCTACGAGCAGTACTTC. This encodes CASSHDRSAYEQYF.